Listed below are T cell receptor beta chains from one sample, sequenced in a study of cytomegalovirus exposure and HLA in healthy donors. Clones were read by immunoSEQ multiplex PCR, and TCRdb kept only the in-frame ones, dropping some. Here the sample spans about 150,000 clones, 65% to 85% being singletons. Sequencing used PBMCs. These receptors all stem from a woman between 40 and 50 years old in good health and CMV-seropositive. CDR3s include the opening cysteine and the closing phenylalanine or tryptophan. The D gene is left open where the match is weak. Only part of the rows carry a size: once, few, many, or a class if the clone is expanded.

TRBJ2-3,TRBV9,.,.,TGTGCCAGCAGCGACCGGGGTTTCAGCACAGATACGCAGTATTTT,CASSDRGFSTDTQYF
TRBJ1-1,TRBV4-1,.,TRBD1,TGCGCCAGCAGCCTGACGACAGGGGGTGACACTGAAGCTTTCTTT,CASSLTTGGDTEAFF
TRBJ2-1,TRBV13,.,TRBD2,TGTGCCAGCAGCTTAGGTGCGGGAGCGTACAATGAGCAGTTCTTC,CASSLGAGAYNEQFF
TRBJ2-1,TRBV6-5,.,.,TGTGCCAGCAGGGTCTCGGGGTACAATGAGCAGTTCTTC,CASRVSGYNEQFF
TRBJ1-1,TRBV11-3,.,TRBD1,TGTGCCAGCAGCGCCCGACAGGGCACTGAAGCTTTCTTT,CASSARQGTEAFF
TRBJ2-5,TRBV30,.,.,TGTGCCTGGAGTGTGAGACTATACGCGGAGACCCAGTACTTC,CAWSVRLYAETQYF
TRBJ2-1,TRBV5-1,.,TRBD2,TGCGCCAGCAGCTGGACTAGCGGGAGCTCCTACAATGAGCAGTTCTTC,CASSWTSGSSYNEQFF
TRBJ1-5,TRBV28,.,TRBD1,TGTGCCAGCAGTTTAGTGGGGACAGGGGCCGGTCAGCCCCAGCATTTT,CASSLVGTGAGQPQHF
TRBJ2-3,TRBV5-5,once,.,TGTGCCAGCAGCCAAGGACTCGCAGGGAGGTTGGATACGCAGTATTTT,CASSQGLAGRLDTQYF
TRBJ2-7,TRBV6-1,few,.,TGTGCCAGCAGTGAATACAGCTCCTACGAGCAGTACTTC,CASSEYSSYEQYF
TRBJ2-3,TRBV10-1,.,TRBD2,TGCGCCAGCAGTCCCTTAGCGGGAGAATCCACAGATACGCAGTATTTT,CASSPLAGESTDTQYF
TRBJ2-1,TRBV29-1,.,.,TGCAGCGTTGAACAGGGGAATGAGCAGTTCTTC,CSVEQGNEQFF
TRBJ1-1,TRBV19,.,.,TGTGCCAGTCACCTTCGGACTGAAGCTTTCTTT,CASHLRTEAFF
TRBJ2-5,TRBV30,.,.,TGTGCCTGGGAGGGAACGGGCCTGGTGAAGGAGACCCAGTACTTC,CAWEGTGLVKETQYF
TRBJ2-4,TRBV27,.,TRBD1,TGTGCCAGCAGTTTATCGAAGGGACAGGGGGCCAAAAACATTCAGTACTTC,CASSLSKGQGAKNIQYF
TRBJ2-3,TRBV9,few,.,TGTGCCAGCAGCCCTCATGGAGCTAGCACAGATACGCAGTATTTT,CASSPHGASTDTQYF
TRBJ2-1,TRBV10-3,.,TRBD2,TGTGCCATCAGTTCTCCGGGACTAGCGGGAGGATCGGGCTACAATGAGCAGTTCTTC,CAISSPGLAGGSGYNEQFF
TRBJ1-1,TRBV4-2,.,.,TGTGCCAGCAGCCCTGGGGGAGGGGTGGACACTGAAGCTTTCTTT,CASSPGGGVDTEAFF
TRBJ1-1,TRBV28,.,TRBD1,TGTGCCAGCAGCCCTCCGGGACAGGGGTACACTGAAGCTTTCTTT,CASSPPGQGYTEAFF
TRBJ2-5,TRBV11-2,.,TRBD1,TGTGCCAGCAGCTGGGACAGGGAAGAGACCCAGTACTTC,CASSWDREETQYF
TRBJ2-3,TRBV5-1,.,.,TGCGCCAGCAGCTTCCCCTCGGATACGCAGTATTTT,CASSFPSDTQYF
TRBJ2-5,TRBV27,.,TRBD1,TGTGCCAGCAGTGACCGGGACAGACCACTGGCCCAGTACTTC,CASSDRDRPLAQYF
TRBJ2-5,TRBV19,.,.,TGTGCCAGTAGTCTTAGGGGACAAGAGACCCAGTACTTC,CASSLRGQETQYF
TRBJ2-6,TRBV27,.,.,TGTGCCAGCAGTTTATCCTACAGAAATCTTCCTTCTGGGGCCAACGTCCTGACTTTC,CASSLSYRNLPSGANVLTF
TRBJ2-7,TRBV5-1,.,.,TGCGCCAGCAGCGACGGGATTCTCAAGCAGTACTTC,CASSDGILKQYF
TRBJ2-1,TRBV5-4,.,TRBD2,TGTGCCAGCAGCACCTCGGGGCGGGAGGTCAATGAGCAGTTCTTC,CASSTSGREVNEQFF
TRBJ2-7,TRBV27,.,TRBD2,TGTGCCAGCAGTTTATATACGGGAGGGTCCGAGCAGTACTTC,CASSLYTGGSEQYF
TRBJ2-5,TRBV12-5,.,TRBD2,TGTGCTAGTGGTTTGGGGGGCGGGAGGGCCGGTGAGACCCAGTACTTC,CASGLGGGRAGETQYF
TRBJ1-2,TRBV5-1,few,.,TGCGCCAGCAGCTTTCACCAGATAAGTGGCTACACCTTC,CASSFHQISGYTF
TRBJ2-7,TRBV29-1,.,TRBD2,TGCAGCGTTGAGGGACTAGCGGGTATATACGAGCAGTACTTC,CSVEGLAGIYEQYF
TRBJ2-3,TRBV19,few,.,TGTGCCAGTAGTATAGAAACTAGCCGGAGCACAGATACGCAGTATTTT,CASSIETSRSTDTQYF
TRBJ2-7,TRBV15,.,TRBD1,TGTGCCACCAGCAGAGATAACCGACAGGGGATAACCTACGAGCAGTACTTC,CATSRDNRQGITYEQYF
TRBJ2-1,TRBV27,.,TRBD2,TGTGCCAGCAGTACTAGCGGGGGTTTCAATGAGCAGTTCTTC,CASSTSGGFNEQFF
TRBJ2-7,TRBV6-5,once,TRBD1,TGTGCCAGCAGTCAACCGGGACAGGGTGGCTACGAGCAGTACTTC,CASSQPGQGGYEQYF
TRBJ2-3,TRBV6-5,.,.,TGTGCCAGCAGTTACCTAGGCCGTAGCACAGATACGCAGTATTTT,CASSYLGRSTDTQYF
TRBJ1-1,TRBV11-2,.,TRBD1,TGTGCCAGCAGCATAGCCGGGACAGCGAACACTGAAGCTTTCTTT,CASSIAGTANTEAFF
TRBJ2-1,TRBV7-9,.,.,TGTGCCAGCAGCACGCGGGCAGGTATAAACAATGAGCAGTTCTTC,CASSTRAGINNEQFF
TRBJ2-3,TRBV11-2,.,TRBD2,TGTGCCAGCAGCCCGGGGACTAGCGGGGGCACAGATACGCAGTATTTT,CASSPGTSGGTDTQYF
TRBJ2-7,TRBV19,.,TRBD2,TGTGCCAGTAGTCCGACTAGCGGGAGAGTACACGAGCAGTACTTC,CASSPTSGRVHEQYF
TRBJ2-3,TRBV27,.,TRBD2,TGTGCCAGCAGTTTAGGGACTAGCGGGCCAGGCACAGATACGCAGTATTTT,CASSLGTSGPGTDTQYF